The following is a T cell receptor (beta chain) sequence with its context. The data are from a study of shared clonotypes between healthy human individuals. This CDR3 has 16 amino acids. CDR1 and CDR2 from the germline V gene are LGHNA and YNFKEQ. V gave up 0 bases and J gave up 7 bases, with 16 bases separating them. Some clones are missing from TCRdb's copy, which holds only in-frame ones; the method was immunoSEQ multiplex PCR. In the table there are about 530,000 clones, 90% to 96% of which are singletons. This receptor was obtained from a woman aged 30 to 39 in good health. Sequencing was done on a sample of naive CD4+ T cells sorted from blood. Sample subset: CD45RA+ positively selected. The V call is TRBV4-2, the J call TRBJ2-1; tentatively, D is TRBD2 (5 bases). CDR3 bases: TGTGCCAGCAGCCAAGATCTCGGACTCATGGGTAATGAGCAGTTCTTC. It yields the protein CASSQDLGLMGNEQFF.